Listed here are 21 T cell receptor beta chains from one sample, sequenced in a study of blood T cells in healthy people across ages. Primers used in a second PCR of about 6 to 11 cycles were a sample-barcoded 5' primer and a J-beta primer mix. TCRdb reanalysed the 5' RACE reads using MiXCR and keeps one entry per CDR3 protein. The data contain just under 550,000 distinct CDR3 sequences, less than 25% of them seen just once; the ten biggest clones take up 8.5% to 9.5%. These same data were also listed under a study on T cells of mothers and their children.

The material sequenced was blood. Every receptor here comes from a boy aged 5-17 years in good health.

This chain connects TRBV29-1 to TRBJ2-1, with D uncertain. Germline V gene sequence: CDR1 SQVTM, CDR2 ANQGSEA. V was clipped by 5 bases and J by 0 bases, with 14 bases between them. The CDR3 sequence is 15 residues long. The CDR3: CSVSYVENSYNEQFF. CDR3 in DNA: TGCAGCGTTTCTTATGTCGAGAACTCCTACAATGAGCAGTTCTTC.

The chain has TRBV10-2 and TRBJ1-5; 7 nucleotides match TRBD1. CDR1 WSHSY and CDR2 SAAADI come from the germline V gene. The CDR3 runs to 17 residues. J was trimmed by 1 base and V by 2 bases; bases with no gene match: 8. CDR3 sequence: CASSEPRGPGSNQPQHF. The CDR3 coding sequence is TGCGCCAGCAGTGAGCCGAGGGGGCCGGGCAGCAATCAGCCCCAGCATTTT.

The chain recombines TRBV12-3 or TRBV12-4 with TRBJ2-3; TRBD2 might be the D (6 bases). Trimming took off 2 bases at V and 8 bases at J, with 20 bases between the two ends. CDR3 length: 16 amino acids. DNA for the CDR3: TGTGCCAGCAGTTTACGTTGGGTATCTGAGGGAGGTACGCAGTATTTT. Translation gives CASSLRWVSEGGTQYF.

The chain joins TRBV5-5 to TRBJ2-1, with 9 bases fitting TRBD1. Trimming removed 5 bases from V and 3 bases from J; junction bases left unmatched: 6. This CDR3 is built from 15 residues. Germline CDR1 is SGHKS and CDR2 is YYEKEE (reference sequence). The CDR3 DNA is TGTGCCAGCAGATCCGACAGGGGGGGCTACAATGAGCAGTTCTTC. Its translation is CASRSDRGGYNEQFF. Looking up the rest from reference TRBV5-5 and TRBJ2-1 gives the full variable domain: DAGVTQSPTHLIKTRGQQVTLRCSPISGHKSVSWYQQVLGQGPQFIFQYYEKEERGRGNFPDRFSARQFPNYSSELNVNALLLGDSALYLCASRSDRGGYNEQFFGPGTRLTVL.

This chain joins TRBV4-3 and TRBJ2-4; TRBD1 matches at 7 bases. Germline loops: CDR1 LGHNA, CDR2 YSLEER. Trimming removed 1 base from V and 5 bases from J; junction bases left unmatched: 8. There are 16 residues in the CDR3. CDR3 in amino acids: CASSQGSTGRENIQYF. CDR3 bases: TGCGCCAGCAGCCAAGGCTCGACAGGGCGGGAAAACATTCAGTACTTC.

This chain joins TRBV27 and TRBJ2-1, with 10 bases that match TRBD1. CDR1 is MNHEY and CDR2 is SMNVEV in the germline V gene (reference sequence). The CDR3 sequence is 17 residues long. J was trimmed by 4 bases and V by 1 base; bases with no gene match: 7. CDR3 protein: CASSLFSGQGRYNEQFF. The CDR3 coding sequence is TGTGCCAGCAGTTTATTCTCGGGACAGGGGAGGTACAATGAGCAGTTCTTC.

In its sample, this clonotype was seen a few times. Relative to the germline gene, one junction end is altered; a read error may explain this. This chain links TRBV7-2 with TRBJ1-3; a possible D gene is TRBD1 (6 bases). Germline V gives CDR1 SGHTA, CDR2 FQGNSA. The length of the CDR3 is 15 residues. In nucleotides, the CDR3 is TGTGCCAGCAGTCGACAGGTTACGTCTGGAAACGCCATATATTTT. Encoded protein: CASSRQVTSGNAIYF.

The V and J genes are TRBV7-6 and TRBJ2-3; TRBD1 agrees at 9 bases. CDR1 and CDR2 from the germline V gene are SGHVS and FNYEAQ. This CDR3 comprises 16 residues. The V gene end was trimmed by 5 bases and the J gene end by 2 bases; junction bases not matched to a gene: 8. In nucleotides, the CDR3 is TGTGCCAGCAGCACCTCCGGGACAGGGACCACAGATACGCAGTATTTT. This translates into CASSTSGTGTTDTQYF.

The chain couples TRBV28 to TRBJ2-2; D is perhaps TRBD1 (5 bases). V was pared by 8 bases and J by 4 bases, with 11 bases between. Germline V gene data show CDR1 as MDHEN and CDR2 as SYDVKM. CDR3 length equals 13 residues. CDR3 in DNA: TGTGCCAGCTGGGGCCGGGCCACCGGGGAGCTGTTTTTT. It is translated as CASWGRATGELFF.

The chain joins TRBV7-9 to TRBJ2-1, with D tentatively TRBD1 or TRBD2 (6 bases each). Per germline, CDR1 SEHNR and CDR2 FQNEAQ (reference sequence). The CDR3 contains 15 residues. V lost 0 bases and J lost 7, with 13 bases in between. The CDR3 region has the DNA TGTGCCAGCAGCTTAGCGCGGGACACCGCAAATGAGCAGTTCTTC. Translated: CASSLARDTANEQFF. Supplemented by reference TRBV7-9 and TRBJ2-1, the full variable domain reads DTGVSQNPRHKITKRGQNVTFRCDPISEHNRLYWYRQTLGQGPEFLTYFQNEAQLEKSRLLSDRFSAERPKGSFSTLEIQRTEQGDSAMYLCASSLARDTANEQFFGPGTRLTVL.

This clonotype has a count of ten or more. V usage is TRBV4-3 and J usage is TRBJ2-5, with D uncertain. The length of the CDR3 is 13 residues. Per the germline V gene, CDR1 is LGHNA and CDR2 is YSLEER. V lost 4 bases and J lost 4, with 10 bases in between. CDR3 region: CASSLASGETQYF. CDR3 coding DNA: TGCGCCAGCAGCCTCGCATCGGGAGAGACCCAGTACTTC.

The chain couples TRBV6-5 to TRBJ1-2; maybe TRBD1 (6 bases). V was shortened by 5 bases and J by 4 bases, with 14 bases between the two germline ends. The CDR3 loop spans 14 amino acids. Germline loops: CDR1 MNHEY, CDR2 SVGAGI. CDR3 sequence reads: CASSPLQGSYGYTF. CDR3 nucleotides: TGTGCCAGCAGTCCCTTACAGGGAAGCTATGGCTACACCTTC.

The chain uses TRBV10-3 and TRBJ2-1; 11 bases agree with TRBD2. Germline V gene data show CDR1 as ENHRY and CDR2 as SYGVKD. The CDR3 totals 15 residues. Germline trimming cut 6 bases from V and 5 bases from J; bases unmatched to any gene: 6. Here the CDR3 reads CAIRGTSGENNEQFF. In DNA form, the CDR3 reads TGTGCCATCAGGGGGACTAGCGGAGAGAACAATGAGCAGTTCTTC.

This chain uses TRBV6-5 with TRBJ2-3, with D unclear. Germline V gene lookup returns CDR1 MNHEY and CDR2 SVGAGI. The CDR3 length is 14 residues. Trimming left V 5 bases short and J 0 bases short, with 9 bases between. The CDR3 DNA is TGTGCCAGCAGTAATTTCGGAAGCACAGATACGCAGTATTTT. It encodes CASSNFGSTDTQYF.

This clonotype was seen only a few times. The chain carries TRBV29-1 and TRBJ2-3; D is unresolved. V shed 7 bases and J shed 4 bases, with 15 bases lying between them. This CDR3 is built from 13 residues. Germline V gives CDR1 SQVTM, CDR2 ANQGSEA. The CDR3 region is CSAWGSEADTQYF. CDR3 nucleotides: TGCAGCGCGTGGGGATCTGAGGCAGATACGCAGTATTTT.

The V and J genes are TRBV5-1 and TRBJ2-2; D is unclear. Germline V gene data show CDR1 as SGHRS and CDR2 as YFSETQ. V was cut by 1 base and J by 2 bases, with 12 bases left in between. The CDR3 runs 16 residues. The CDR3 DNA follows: TGCGCCAGCAGCTTGCGCGTCCAAGCAAACACCGGGGAGCTGTTTTTT. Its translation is CASSLRVQANTGELFF.

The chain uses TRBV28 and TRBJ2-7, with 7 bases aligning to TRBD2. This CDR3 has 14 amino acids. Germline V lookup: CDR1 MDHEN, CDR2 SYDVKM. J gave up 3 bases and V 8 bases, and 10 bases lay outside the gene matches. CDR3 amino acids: CASVGQRGGYEQYF. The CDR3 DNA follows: TGTGCCAGCGTAGGTCAGCGGGGAGGCTACGAGCAGTACTTC.

CDR3 loop: CASSLALAGGPYNEQFF. Written as DNA, the CDR3 is TGTGCCAGCAGTTTAGCGTTAGCGGGAGGGCCCTACAATGAGCAGTTCTTC. The chain couples TRBV12-3 or TRBV12-4 to TRBJ2-1; TRBD2 matches 11 bases. This CDR3 spans 17 amino acids. The junction had 3 bases not matched to a gene; V was cut back by 0 bases and J by 2 bases.

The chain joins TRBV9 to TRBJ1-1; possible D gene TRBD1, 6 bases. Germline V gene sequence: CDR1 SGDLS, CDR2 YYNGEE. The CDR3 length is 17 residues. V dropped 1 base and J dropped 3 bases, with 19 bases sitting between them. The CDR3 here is CASSVSVESGTHTEAFF. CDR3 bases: TGTGCCAGCAGCGTAAGTGTTGAGTCTGGGACACACACTGAAGCTTTCTTT.

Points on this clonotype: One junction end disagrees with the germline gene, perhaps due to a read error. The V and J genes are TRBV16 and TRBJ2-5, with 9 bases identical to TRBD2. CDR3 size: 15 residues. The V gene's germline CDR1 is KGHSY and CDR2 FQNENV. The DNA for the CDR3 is TGTGCCAGCAGCCGGCGGGGGGGCATGGACAATGAGCGGTTCTTC. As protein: CASSRRGGMDNERFF.

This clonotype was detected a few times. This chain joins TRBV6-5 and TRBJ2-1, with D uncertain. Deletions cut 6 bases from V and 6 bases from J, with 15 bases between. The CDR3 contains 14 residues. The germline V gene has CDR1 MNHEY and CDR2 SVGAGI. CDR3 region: CASRRGPLSNEQFF. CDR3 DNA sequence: TGTGCCAGCAGGCGAGGTCCGCTGAGCAATGAGCAGTTCTTC.